The 20 T cell receptor beta chains listed next were all sequenced from one sample in a study of regulatory T cells in long-lasting Graves disease. The time point here: newly diagnosed GD, antithyroid drugs for less than 3 months. The authors made the TCR library using RNA they extracted from PBMCs. According to the study, TCR beta libraries were built with iRepertoire HTBI primers and CDR3-region Arm-PCR. Each CDR3 protein is one row after TCRdb ran MiXCR on the multiplex PCR reads. The sample consists of roughly 380,000 distinct CDR3 sequences, over 15% of them appearing once. These same data were also listed under a study on T cells in Graves' hyperthyroidism and ophthalmopathy.

Sequenced here: peripheral blood mononuclear cells (PBMCs), sampled at new diagnosis, from a patient treated with antithyroid drugs. The source of these receptors is a middle-aged man with Graves disease.

As to this clonotype: Since a much larger clone is just one base distant, this may be a read error. The chain recombines TRBV11-2 with TRBJ1-2; 8 positions match TRBD1. The V gene's germline CDR1 is SGHAT and CDR2 FQNNGV. The length of the CDR3 is 15 residues. CDR3: CASSSHDRGGSGYAF. The CDR3 DNA is TGTGCCAGCAGCTCACATGACAGGGGAGGGAGTGGCTACGCCTTC.

This clonotype was seen a handful of times. The rearrangement joins TRBV5-1 to TRBJ2-1; the D call may be TRBD1 or TRBD2 (6 bases each). Matching the DNA end better, TRBJ2-4 makes the J call doubtful. The CDR3 consists of 14 residues. CDR1 is SGHRS and CDR2 is YFSETQ in the germline V gene. The CDR3 region is CASSLVGGHGIQYF. The CDR3 DNA sequence: TGCGCCAGCAGCTTGGTAGGGGGGCACGGAATTCAGTACTTC.

This rearrangement joins TRBV20-1 to TRBJ2-7; a weak D match, TRBD2 (6 bases). Trimming stripped 3 bases from V and 4 bases from J, with 13 bases between. From germline, CDR1 is DFQATT and CDR2 SNEGSKA (reference sequence). This CDR3 is 13 amino acids long. The CDR3 DNA sequence: TGCAGTGCTAGCGGAGGAGGGGTTTACGAGCAGTACTTC. Protein sequence: CSASGGGVYEQYF.

Here the CDR3 reads CSGGDNAYEQYF. The CDR3 DNA sequence: TGCAGCGGGGGGGACAACGCCTACGAGCAGTACTTC. This chain connects TRBV29-1 to TRBJ2-7, with D perhaps given as TRBD1 or TRBD2 (6 bases each). Deletions cut 7 bases from V and 2 bases from J, with 12 bases between. The germline CDR1 and CDR2 sequences are SQVTM and ANQGSEA. The length of the CDR3 is 12 residues.

A few counts support this clonotype. The gene calls are TRBV5-1 and TRBJ1-4; D is unresolved. The V gene lost 4 bases and the J gene lost 7 bases, with 17 bases spanning the gap. The CDR3 spans 15 residues. Looked up from germline, CDR1 is SGHRS and CDR2 is YFSETQ. DNA of the CDR3: TGCGCCAGCAGCCTACGACCCCCTTTGAGTGAAAAACTGTTTTTT. Translating it yields CASSLRPPLSEKLFF.

This clonotype was counted once. V gene TRBV28 combines with J gene TRBJ2-7; either TRBD1 or TRBD2 may supply D (5 bases each). CDR1 and CDR2 (germline): MDHEN, SYDVKM. This CDR3 region has 13 residues. The V end was cut by 8 bases, the J end by 4 bases, with 15 bases between. CDR3 protein: CASRGPGRYEQYF. CDR3 DNA: TGTGCCAGCCGGGGACCGGGACGGTACGAGCAGTACTTC.

The J gene is TRBJ2-1, the V gene TRBV11-3, with TRBD1 matching over 9 bases. Unmatched junction bases numbered 6, after V lost 5 bases and J lost 7 bases. This CDR3 spans 14 amino acids. The germline gives CDR1 SGHNT, CDR2 YENEEA. CDR3 nucleotides: TGTGCCAGCAGCCTACGAGGACAGGGGAATGAGCAGTTCTTC. It encodes CASSLRGQGNEQFF.

Worth noting for this clonotype: Being one base from a much bigger clone, this may be a read error. The V gene is TRBV4-1, the J gene TRBJ1-1; no clear D gene. This CDR3 spans 14 amino acids. V was trimmed by 5 bases and J by 4 bases, leaving 14 bases between them. CDR1 is MGHRA and CDR2 is YSYEKL in the germline V gene. CDR3 in amino acids: CASSKRGTSTEAFF. In DNA, the CDR3 is TGCGCCAGCAGCAAAAGAGGTACGAGCACTGAAGCTTTCTTT.

This clonotype was recorded many times. The genes are TRBV28 and TRBJ1-5, with unresolved D. Deletions cut 6 bases from V and 3 bases from J, with 12 bases between. Germline V gives CDR1 MDHEN, CDR2 SYDVKM. The length of the CDR3 is 14 residues. CDR3 sequence reads: CASSDRQTNQPQHF. CDR3 nucleotides: TGTGCCAGCAGCGATCGGCAGACCAATCAGCCCCAGCATTTT.

Details on this clonotype: A far bigger clonotype differs at one base, so this is likely a read error. The chain uses TRBV9 and TRBJ2-7; D gene ambiguous. The ends were cut back, 7 bases at V and 7 bases at J, with 18 bases in the middle. This CDR3 spans 13 amino acids. Germline V gene lookup returns CDR1 SGDLS and CDR2 YYNGEE. Written as DNA, the CDR3 is TGTGCCAGCTCACCCCAGTTTTACAATGAGCAGTACTTC. Translation: CASSPQFYNEQYF.

This clonotype was seen many times. This chain connects TRBV30 to TRBJ2-1; 11 bases match TRBD1. The germline gives CDR1 GTSNPN, CDR2 SVGIG (reference sequence). This CDR3 comprises 15 residues. V shed 4 bases and J 6 bases; nucleotides not matched to a gene: 8. The CDR3, as DNA: TGTGCCTGGATGCAAGGACAGGGGGCGATCAATGAGCAGTTCTTC. Translation: CAWMQGQGAINEQFF.

This clonotype has ten or more counts. CDR3 sequence: CASSSRVGGYTF. In DNA form, the CDR3 reads TGTGCCAGCAGTTCCAGGGTTGGCGGCTACACCTTC. The chain carries TRBV12-3 or TRBV12-4 and TRBJ1-2; a weak D match, TRBD1 (5 bases). The germline V and J ends were trimmed by 4 bases and 8 bases, with 11 bases remaining between them. This CDR3 comprises 12 residues.

This clonotype showed up many times. V gene TRBV6-1 combines with J gene TRBJ1-2; D not resolved. The CDR3 extends over 13 amino acids. Germline CDR1 reads MNHNS; CDR2 reads SASEGT. Trimming took off 3 bases at V and 4 bases at J, with 9 bases between the two ends. DNA of the CDR3: TGTGCCAGCAGTGAGTCTCCATCCTATGGCTACACCTTC. Protein sequence: CASSESPSYGYTF.

This clonotype was observed at least ten times. V usage is TRBV24-1 and J usage is TRBJ2-1; maybe TRBD2 (6 bases). V was shortened by 3 bases and J by 3 bases, with 14 bases between the two germline ends. Germline assignment: CDR1 KGHDR and CDR2 SFDVKD. This CDR3 comprises 16 residues. As DNA, the CDR3 is TGTGCCACCAGTGATCGGACTATAGGTCTCTACAATGAGCAGTTCTTC. Protein sequence: CATSDRTIGLYNEQFF.

The chain is built from TRBV19 and TRBJ1-5, with 10 bases matching TRBD1. Germline V lookup: CDR1 LNHDA, CDR2 SQIVND (reference sequence). The CDR3 spans 14 residues. CDR3: CAAAGTGGNQPQHF. In nucleotides, the CDR3 is TGTGCAGCCGCCGGGACAGGGGGCAATCAGCCCCAGCATTTT.

This clonotype was seen ten or more times. The rearrangement joins TRBV12-3 or TRBV12-4 to TRBJ2-7, with D unclear. This CDR3 has 18 amino acids. Trimming took off 6 bases at V and 1 base at J, with 25 bases between the two ends. The DNA of the CDR3 is TGTGCCAGCAGCCCCCACGACCTAACAGAGAGAAGATCCTACGAGCAGTACTTC. Translation gives CASSPHDLTERRSYEQYF.

The chain's CDR3 is CAISEVQGHGYTF. The CDR3 nucleotides are TGTGCCATCAGTGAAGTTCAGGGTCATGGCTACACCTTC. The chain has TRBV10-3 and TRBJ1-2, with D maybe TRBD1 (5 bases). The V end lost 3 bases, the J end lost 6 bases, and 11 bases lay between the germline ends. CDR3 length: 13 amino acids. Germline V lookup: CDR1 ENHRY, CDR2 SYGVKD.

Ten or more counts support this clonotype. This sequence joins TRBV6-2 or TRBV6-3 and TRBJ2-7, with 10 bases aligning to TRBD1. The V gene end was trimmed by 5 bases and the J gene end by 5 bases; junction bases not matched to a gene: 9. The germline CDR1 and CDR2 sequences are MNHEY and SVGEGT. The CDR3 spans 15 residues. The CDR3, as DNA: TGTGCCAGCAGTCGCCTGGGACAGGGGAACCACGAGCAGTACTTC. It codes for CASSRLGQGNHEQYF.

Many counts were recorded for this clonotype. This rearrangement joins TRBV7-2 to TRBJ2-4; 8 bases map to TRBD1. Trimming cost V 5 bases and J 8 bases; bases outside gene matches: 11. Per germline, CDR1 SGHTA and CDR2 FQGNSA. The length of the CDR3 is 15 residues. CDR3 DNA sequence: TGTGCCAGCAGCATCATCCCAGGGGGCCTAGACATTCAGTACTTC. Translated, it gives CASSIIPGGLDIQYF.

This clonotype was picked up many times. The genes are TRBV20-1 and TRBJ2-6, with D possibly called TRBD1 or TRBD2 (5 bases each). Looked up from germline, CDR1 is DFQATT and CDR2 is SNEGSKA (reference sequence). V lost 5 bases and J 4 bases, leaving 21 bases between the germline ends. The length of the CDR3 is 17 residues. The CDR3 DNA reads TGCAGTGCTTCCTCCGGGGCGCTGAGAGGGGGGGCCAACGTCCTGACTTTC. The encoded protein is CSASSGALRGGANVLTF.